What follows are 8 T cell receptor beta chains derived from one specimen sequenced in a study of blood T cell repertoires in COVID-19. Clones were read by immunoSEQ multiplex PCR, and TCRdb kept only the in-frame ones, dropping some. Counted here are fewer than 250,000 clones, about 80% occurring once; the ten biggest clones make up approximately 1.9%. Source material: peripheral blood. These receptors were obtained from a woman older than 75 with acute or convalescent COVID-19.

J is TRBJ1-2 and V is TRBV6-5; weak D call: TRBD1 (6 bases). The ends were cut back, 6 bases at V and 2 bases at J, with 10 bases in the middle. Germline CDR1 is MNHEY and CDR2 is SVGAGI. The CDR3 is made up of 13 amino acids. The DNA for the CDR3 is TGTGCCAGCAGAAGACAGGAGAACTATGGCTACACCTTC. Its protein is CASRRQENYGYTF.

The chain recombines TRBV27 with TRBJ2-7; D call uncertain. The germline V gene has CDR1 MNHEY and CDR2 SMNVEV (reference sequence). V was clipped by 5 bases and J by 7 bases, with 21 bases between them. This CDR3 is built from 15 residues. The CDR3 region is CASSPRSVRPREQYF. In DNA, the CDR3 is TGTGCCAGCAGTCCCCGGTCGGTCCGCCCTCGGGAGCAGTACTTC.

The chain joins TRBV18 to TRBJ2-1; 9 bases fit TRBD2. This CDR3 contains 17 residues. J gave up 5 bases and V 0 bases, and 8 bases lay outside the gene matches. The germline V gene encodes CDR1 KGHSH and CDR2 LQKENI. CDR3 bases: TGTGCCAGCTCACCACCGGAGCTAGCGGGGTCGCACAATGAGCAGTTCTTC. Residues: CASSPPELAGSHNEQFF.

The J gene is TRBJ2-1, the V gene TRBV11-3; a possible D gene is TRBD1 (6 bases). Between the trimmed V and J ends, which lost 5 bases and 8 bases, there was a span of 16 bases. This CDR3 contains 14 residues. CDR1 and CDR2 (germline): SGHNT, YENEEA. CDR3 in amino acids: CASSLLGQRDEQFF. The DNA for the CDR3 is TGTGCCAGCAGCCTCCTTGGACAGAGGGATGAGCAGTTCTTC. Looking up the rest from reference TRBV11-3 and TRBJ2-1 gives the full variable domain: EAGVVQSPRYKIIEKKQPVAFWCNPISGHNTLYWYLQNLGQGPELLIRYENEEAVDDSQLPKDRFSAERLKGVDSTLKIQPAELGDSAVYLCASSLLGQRDEQFFGPGTRLTVL.

The rearrangement links TRBV7-2 to TRBJ2-2, with 15 bases that match TRBD2. Germline CDR1 reads SGHTA; CDR2 reads FQGNSA. This CDR3 has 18 residues. The junction had 3 bases not matched to a gene; V was cut back by 4 bases and J by 0 bases. The CDR3 DNA reads as TGTGCCAGCAGCTGGGGACTAGCGGGGGGCACGAACACCGGGGAGCTGTTTTTT. Translated: CASSWGLAGGTNTGELFF. Full variable domain (outside the CDR3, taken from reference TRBV7-2 and TRBJ2-2): GAGVSQSPSNKVTEKGKDVELRCDPISGHTALYWYRQSLGQGLEFLIYFQGNSAPDKSGLPSDRFSAERTGGSVSTLTIQRTQQEDSAVYLCASSWGLAGGTNTGELFFGEGSRLTVL.

CDR3 in amino acids: CASSQKEGQGREQYF. In DNA form, the CDR3 reads TGCGCCAGCAGCCAAAAAGAGGGACAGGGCCGCGAGCAGTACTTC. J is TRBJ2-7 and V is TRBV4-1, with TRBD1 matching 9 bases. V was pared by 2 bases and J by 6 bases, with 8 bases of the junction left unmatched. The CDR3 has 15 amino acids. CDR1 is MGHRA, CDR2 YSYEKL, per germline.

The chain employs TRBV19 and TRBJ1-4; D might be TRBD1 (5 bases). Germline V gene data show CDR1 as LNHDA and CDR2 as SQIVND (reference sequence). V was cut by 3 bases and J by 5 bases, with 13 bases left in between. The CDR3 has 15 residues. The CDR3 nucleotides read TGTGCCAGTAGTATTTGGTCAGGGCCAAATGAAAAACTGTTTTTT. Its translation is CASSIWSGPNEKLFF.

The chain employs TRBV7-2 and TRBJ1-1; 7 bases map to TRBD1. Trimming removed 0 bases from V and 8 bases from J; junction bases left unmatched: 3. CDR3 size: 13 residues. CDR1 and CDR2 (germline): SGHTA, FQGNSA. The CDR3 nucleotides are TGTGCCAGCAGCTTAGCCTTGGACAGGGAAGCTTTCTTT. The encoded protein is CASSLALDREAFF.